What follows is one T cell receptor beta chain and its context. Its target antigen remains unknown. At one end the junction does not follow the germline gene, possibly because of a read error. Amplification of TCR beta CDR3 regions was carried out from RNA transcripts. A first-round RT-PCR of the TCR CDR3 used the HTBI primer set with the Qiagen OneStep RT-PCR kit. Libraries were constructed in a second round of multiplex PCR, after which size selection and purification were performed. The libraries were sequenced on an Illumina HiSeq2000 using paired-end 100 bp reads. In the source study's methods: SOAPnuke was used to process the raw data, removing reads that contained adapters or uncalled bases, had a mean Phred below 15, or lacked an exact match to the constant primer or identifier. COPE v1.2.5 was used to merge high-quality paired reads, and clonotypes were defined as unique nucleotide sequences. Clonotypes were aligned to IMGT TRBV, TRBD and TRBJ reference segments using MiTCR v1.1. The analysis was restricted to V-J combinations with a frequency above 0.0001, which together covered 98% to 99.2% of the repertoires. The TCS score was defined as F50 (clonal expansion) divided by E x V (chaos), with BLOSUM62-based TCRdist calculated between CDR3 peptides within each V-J. Welch's t-statistics and random forest reduced fewer than 600 V-J features to 13, which were used in a naive Bayes classifier (R e1071). The similarity between thyroid and blood repertoires was quantified using the Morisita-Horn index. Through fastp at Q25 and MiXCR, TCRdb rebuilt clones from the public reads, retaining in-frame beta chains. Under each unique CDR3 protein, matching rows form one entry showing the most common genes and DNA. The authors' filters were not applied to this entry. This sample has roughly 840,000 distinct CDR3 sequences in its table, and about 38% of those were observed once. 8.9% of the sample belongs to the ten largest clones.

The CDR3 numbers 15 residues from cysteine through phenylalanine. The sequence is cut down to CDR3 DNA, 45 bases in frame from base 1. CDR1 SGHTA and CDR2 FQGNSA were looked up in the germline V gene. The data derive from a study of T cells in Graves' hyperthyroidism and ophthalmopathy (dated by TCRdb to 2018 to 2020). Turning to the overall study: Peripheral blood was sampled at the time of initial diagnosis, prior to any treatment. After sampling, hyperthyroidism patients received methimazole starting at 30 mg daily, and ophthalmopathy patients received high-dose intravenous methylprednisolone. In addition, the study compared T-cell repertoires in thyroid tissue and in blood from about 6 Graves' hyperthyroidism patients. The paper reports TCR Vbeta CDR3 sequencing of some 140 peripheral blood samples: approximately 43 ophthalmopathy, fewer than 85 hyperthyroidism and approximately 17 progressor patients. TCR V-J signatures able to tell the groups apart were searched for in a discovery cohort of 95 or so patients, of whom around 43 had Graves' ophthalmopathy and more than 55 had stable Graves' hyperthyroidism. The roughly 91 discovery patients were randomly split 7:3 into training and test sets. Prospective prediction of ophthalmopathy was tested in an independent validation cohort of about 19 hyperthyroidism patients and 17 patients who later progressed to ophthalmopathy.

Stable Graves' hyperthyroidism was defined as the absence of progression to ophthalmopathy over 18 months of follow-up. The hyperthyroidism patients were between 18 and 65 years old and newly diagnosed, with a disease duration of less than 2 months. Exclusion was applied to patients with uncontrolled infections, other autoimmune diseases, pregnancy or lactation. Diagnoses were based on clinical symptoms, serum thyroxine and TRAb, thyroid ultrasound and orbital computed tomography. Ficoll-Paque density gradient centrifugation was used to isolate PBMCs from approximately 10 ml of fresh peripheral blood. Total RNA was extracted using Trizol reagent, and RNA quality was assessed on an Agilent 2100 Bioanalyzer. The investigation overall reported the following: In validation, the model predicted progression to ophthalmopathy a median of roughly six months before onset, with about 71% sensitivity and about 75% specificity. Sample size was not statistically predetermined, and investigators were not blinded to group allocation. In cross-validation, a model built on a 13 V-J signature told ophthalmopathy apart from stable hyperthyroidism with approximately 91% sensitivity and roughly 81% specificity, and in testing the same model reached 80%/75%. Most expanded thyroid clonotypes (frequency above 0.001) were also detected in blood, suggesting blood repertoires may reflect thyroid immune responses.

Sample: blood. The source is a man aged 18 to 29 with Graves' hyperthyroidism. The sequence links TRBV7-2 to TRBJ2-2, with 10 bases aligning to TRBD2. The sequenced DNA: TGTGCCGGCAGCTGGAGCGGGAGGGTAACCGGGGAGCTGTTTTTT. Translation gives CAGSWSGRVTGELFF.